This is a list of T cell receptor beta chains from one sample in a study of T cell responses to AZD1222 COVID-19 vaccine. Repertoires were generated with immunoSEQ multiplex PCR, while TCRdb's copy carries only in-frame clones and drops some. The data show around 130,000 clones, around 94% seen once. The source was peripheral blood, collected on day 0 of AZD1222 vaccination. The receptors come from an adult in good health. Each CDR3 is given with its conserved first and last residue. The D gene is left open where the match is weak. Clone size is stated in some rows and not others, as once, few, many or a class when expanded.

clone_size d_call j_call v_call cdr3_nt cdr3_aa
- TRBD2 TRBJ2-5 TRBV6-5 TGTGCCAGCAGGGATACTAGCGGGAGGGCTAAGACCCAGTACTTC CASRDTSGRAKTQYF
- - TRBJ1-1 TRBV5-6 TGTGCCAGCAGCTCCGAAGGTGAAGCTTTCTTT CASSSEGEAFF
- - TRBJ2-5 TRBV28 TGTGCCAGCAGTTTGAGTCCAGGCGCAGCCCGGACCCAGTACTTC CASSLSPGAARTQYF
- - TRBJ1-4 TRBV2 TGTGCCAGCAGGGTTGGAGGGATGGATGAAAAACTGTTTTTT CASRVGGMDEKLFF
- TRBD2 TRBJ2-3 TRBV2 TGTGCCAGCAGTGAAAGATTTGAGGGACTAGGGGCAGATACGCAGTATTTT CASSERFEGLGADTQYF
- - TRBJ1-1 TRBV30 TGTGCCTGGACAGGGGTCGGGCACACTGAAGCTTTCTTT CAWTGVGHTEAFF
once - TRBJ1-2 TRBV28 TGTGCCAGCAGTCCCCGGCCGGGGTCTGGCTACACCTTC CASSPRPGSGYTF
- - TRBJ2-1 TRBV3-1/TRBV3-2 TGTGCCAGCAGCCCGAGGGATCTCCGGTCCTACAATGAGCAGTTCTTC CASSPRDLRSYNEQFF
- - TRBJ2-2 TRBV12-1 TGTGCCAGCAGCGCACCGGCGGGAGGGTACACCGGGGAGCTGTTTTTT CASSAPAGGYTGELFF
- TRBD2 TRBJ2-7 TRBV5-5 TGTGCCAGCAGCCCACGCGGGAGGGATGTCTACGAGCAGTACTTC CASSPRGRDVYEQYF
- - TRBJ1-2 TRBV2 TGTGCCAGTTCCCCTCAGTCCCTCGGTACCAATGGCTACACCTTC CASSPQSLGTNGYTF
- - TRBJ2-3 TRBV14 TGTGCCAGCAGCCAAGAGATGGGGAGATATACGCAGTATTTT CASSQEMGRYTQYF
- TRBD2 TRBJ2-1 TRBV2 TGTGCCAGCAGTGAGAGGAGCGGGAGAGCGAGTGAGCAGTTCTTC CASSERSGRASEQFF
- - TRBJ1-1 TRBV5-4 TGTGCCAGCAGTCGGACAGCACTAACGGCTGAAGCTTTCTTT CASSRTALTAEAFF
- - TRBJ1-1 TRBV23-1 TGCGCCAGCAGTAAAGACAGGAGTCTTATGAACACTGAAGCTTTCTTT CASSKDRSLMNTEAFF
- - TRBJ2-5 TRBV5-8 TGTGCCAGCAGCTTCTTGGTAGTTAAAGAGACCCAGTACTTC CASSFLVVKETQYF
- - TRBJ2-1 TRBV4-2 TGTGCCAGCAGCCAAGATGGTGGGGCGGGGACTCGAGACAGGCAGTTCTTC CASSQDGGAGTRDRQFF
- TRBD1 TRBJ1-1 TRBV2 TGTGCCAGCACACCCAGGACAGGGAGTGAAGCTTTCTTT CASTPRTGSEAFF
once TRBD2 TRBJ2-1 TRBV5-1 TGCGCCAGCAGCACAGGGACTAGCGGAAGCTCCTACAATGAGCAGTTCTTC CASSTGTSGSSYNEQFF
- - TRBJ2-5 TRBV12-5 TGTGCTAGTGGTCTCGGGACAACGGAGACCCAGTACTTC CASGLGTTETQYF
- - TRBJ1-6 TRBV14 TGTGCCAGCAGCTTTGACAGCCATTCACCCCTCCACTTT CASSFDSHSPLHF
- - TRBJ1-5 TRBV28 TGTGCCAGCACCCCCGAGCGGGGAGTCAATCAGCCCCAGCATTTT CASTPERGVNQPQHF
- TRBD2 TRBJ2-7 TRBV5-1 TGCGCCAGCAGCGCCTCGGGGGGAGCGGACCACTACGAGCAGTACTTC CASSASGGADHYEQYF
- - TRBJ1-4 TRBV28 TGTGCCAGCAGTAGCACCCCAACTAATGAAAAACTGTTTTTT CASSSTPTNEKLFF
- - TRBJ1-6 TRBV6-6 TGTGCCAGCAGTCAGGGGACACCTAGCTCCTATAATTCACCCCTCCACTTT CASSQGTPSSYNSPLHF
- - TRBJ2-7 TRBV7-6 TGTGCCAGCAGCCACACTCTACGGGCAAGCTCCTACGAGCAGTACTTC CASSHTLRASSYEQYF
once - TRBJ1-1 TRBV5-6 TGTGCCAGCAGCTTCCAACCCGACAACACTGAAGCTTTCTTT CASSFQPDNTEAFF
- - TRBJ1-2 TRBV11-2 TGTGCCAGCAGCCACTATACAGCAAACTATGGCTACACCTTC CASSHYTANYGYTF
- - TRBJ1-4 TRBV7-9 TGTGCCAGCAGCCCCCACCGGGACGGGAATGAAAAACTGTTTTTT CASSPHRDGNEKLFF
once - TRBJ1-1 TRBV28 TGTGCCAGCACCCTCGGGGACACCAAAGCTTTCTTT CASTLGDTKAFF
few - TRBJ2-7 TRBV10-2 TGCGCCAGCAGTGATGGGGCCGCAAGGTGGGGATACGAGCAGTACTTC CASSDGAARWGYEQYF
once - TRBJ2-7 TRBV7-2 TGTGCCAGCAACTCCTTCGCAGGGGCATCATCCTACGAGCAGTACTTC CASNSFAGASSYEQYF
- - TRBJ1-2 TRBV2 TGTGCCAGCAGTGGAACCGGGGTCCACTATGGCTACACCTTC CASSGTGVHYGYTF
- TRBD2 TRBJ2-3 TRBV28 TGTGCCAGCAGTGGGAGACTAGCGGGACGGGATACGCAGTATTTT CASSGRLAGRDTQYF
- - TRBJ1-3 TRBV6-2/TRBV6-3 TGTGCCAGCAGTTATTCTTCTGCAGGAAACACCATATATTTT CASSYSSAGNTIYF
- TRBD1 TRBJ1-1 TRBV18 TGTGCCAGCTCCCTAGACAGGGCTACTGAAGCTTTCTTT CASSLDRATEAFF
- - TRBJ1-2 TRBV6-5 TGTGCCAGCAGTTACAGAAAGGCCGCTCGGGATGGCTACACCTTC CASSYRKAARDGYTF
- - TRBJ1-6 TRBV6-5 TGTGCCAGCAGTTACCCAGGTCGTGGGGGGAATTCACCCCTCCACTTT CASSYPGRGGNSPLHF
- - TRBJ2-7 TRBV19 TGTGCCAGTAGTACAGGGGCTTTTCCCTACGAGCAGTACTTC CASSTGAFPYEQYF
once TRBD2 TRBJ2-1 TRBV5-1 TGCGCCAGCAGCTTATTACTAGCGGGAGAGCCTAATGAGCAGTTCTTC CASSLLLAGEPNEQFF
- - TRBJ1-2 TRBV11-2 TGTGCCAGCAGCTTACGACCTACATTCGACTATGGCTACACCTTC CASSLRPTFDYGYTF
- - TRBJ1-1 TRBV5-1 TGCGCCAGCAGCTTGACTGGTCAGGGAGGCGGTGAAGCTTTCTTT CASSLTGQGGGEAFF
once TRBD1 TRBJ2-3 TRBV27 TGTGCCAGCAGCTACCGGGACAGAACGGTTGGTACGCAGTATTTT CASSYRDRTVGTQYF
- - TRBJ2-3 TRBV4-1 TGCGCCAGCAGCCAACTCCTTCTTAGCACAGATACGCAGTATTTT CASSQLLLSTDTQYF
- - TRBJ1-4 TRBV28 TGTGCCAGCAGCACTGGACAGAGTAATGAAAAACTGTTTTTT CASSTGQSNEKLFF
- TRBD1 TRBJ2-7 TRBV6-1 TGTGCCAGCAGTGAGGGTACAGGGGGCCGGACTGGTTTCTACGAGCAGTACTTC CASSEGTGGRTGFYEQYF
- - TRBJ1-4 TRBV5-4 TGTGCCAGCAGCACTTATGGAGGGGAGCTTAATGAAAAACTGTTTTTT CASSTYGGELNEKLFF
- - TRBJ2-3 TRBV3-1/TRBV3-2 TGTGCCAGCAGCCAGGGACGACTAGGTACGCAGTATTTT CASSQGRLGTQYF
- TRBD1 TRBJ1-2 TRBV9 TGTGCCAGCAGCGCCCCGGGACAGAACTATGGCTACACCTTC CASSAPGQNYGYTF
once - TRBJ1-1 TRBV6-5 TGTGCCAGCAGTACCCGGGGCTACACTGAAGCTTTCTTT CASSTRGYTEAFF
few - TRBJ2-7 TRBV13 TGTGCCAGCAGCTCCCTCTTAGCAGAACCCGAGCAGTACTTC CASSSLLAEPEQYF
- - TRBJ1-2 TRBV6-5 TGTGCCAGCAGTCCGGGGCCCCTTTATGGCTACACCTTC CASSPGPLYGYTF
- - TRBJ2-3 TRBV24-1 TGTGCCACCTCTCAGGGAGGCACAGATACGCAGTATTTT CATSQGGTDTQYF
- TRBD1 TRBJ2-7 TRBV29-1 TGCAGCGTTGAGACGGGACAGTACTACGAGCAGTACTTC CSVETGQYYEQYF
- - TRBJ2-3 TRBV10-1 TGCGCCAGCAGTTTGGCAGCCACAGATACGCAGTATTTT CASSLAATDTQYF
- TRBD2 TRBJ2-7 TRBV7-2 TGTGCCAGCAGTCGAAGCGGGGGCGCGACTTCCTACGAGCAGTACTTC CASSRSGGATSYEQYF